The 17 T cell receptor beta chains in this list originate from one sample, sequenced in a study of cytomegalovirus exposure and HLA in healthy donors. Vbeta (60) and Jbeta (13) primers were used in the PCR. This table comes from immunoSEQ multiplex PCR, and its TCRdb copy is limited to in-frame clones, with some not included. The data show more than 150,000 clones, 75% to 85% seen once. Input material: PBMCs. The receptor source for this set is a girl aged 2 to 9 in good health and CMV-seropositive.

The chain is built from TRBV6-5 and TRBJ2-1; 7 bases align to TRBD1. Trimming at V came to 5 bases and at J to 2 bases, leaving 6 bases not matched to a gene. This CDR3 has 15 amino acids. Germline loops: CDR1 MNHEY, CDR2 SVGAGI. CDR3 residues: CASSPRDRTYNEQFF. The CDR3 DNA sequence: TGTGCCAGCAGTCCACGGGACAGAACCTACAATGAGCAGTTCTTC.

The V gene is TRBV6-1, the J gene TRBJ1-2; TRBD1 agrees at 11 bases. The CDR3 contains 15 residues. V lost 0 bases to trimming and J lost 8 bases; unmatched junction nucleotides: 5. Germline values: CDR1 MNHNS, CDR2 SASEGT. CDR3 amino acids: CASSEAGQGAQGYTF. As DNA, the CDR3 is TGTGCCAGCAGTGAAGCCGGACAGGGGGCGCAAGGCTACACCTTC.

This chain uses TRBV7-3 with TRBJ1-2; TRBD1 aligns across 7 bases. V lost 2 bases, J lost 10 bases, and 7 bases stayed unmatched. The CDR3 loop spans 13 amino acids. CDR1 is SGHTA, CDR2 FQGTGA, per germline. The CDR3 is CASSLERQGAYTF. CDR3 bases: TGTGCCAGCAGCTTAGAGCGACAGGGCGCCTACACCTTC.

The chain recombines TRBV30 with TRBJ1-2; perhaps TRBD1 as D (6 bases). The CDR3 has 14 residues. The germline V gene encodes CDR1 GTSNPN and CDR2 SVGIG (reference sequence). Trimming took off 1 base at V and 8 bases at J, with 17 bases between the two ends. CDR3 in DNA: TGTGCCTGGAGTGCCCCCGGGACAAAAGGAGGCTACACCTTC. It encodes CAWSAPGTKGGYTF.

This clone has a handful of counts. This rearrangement joins TRBV7-3 to TRBJ2-1; 11 bases align to TRBD2. This CDR3 has 15 residues. The germline V gene has CDR1 SGHTA and CDR2 FQGTGA. V shed 2 bases, J shed 3 bases, and the junction held 0 bases outside the gene matches. The CDR3 region is CASSLLAGGYNEQFF. CDR3 DNA sequence: TGTGCCAGCAGCTTACTAGCGGGAGGCTACAATGAGCAGTTCTTC.

The chain has TRBV6-1 and TRBJ1-2; 9 positions agree with TRBD1. V trimming: 7 bases; J trimming: 7 bases; junction bases outside the gene matches: 13. Germline V gene data show CDR1 as MNHNS and CDR2 as SASEGT. The CDR3 covers 15 residues. The CDR3 DNA reads TGTGCCAGCAAAATTTCGGGACAGGGAGAGAGTGGCTACACCTTC. Amino acids: CASKISGQGESGYTF.

The rearrangement joins TRBV11-3 to TRBJ2-7, with 8 nucleotides matching TRBD1. The CDR3 is 17 residues long. Germline V gene sequence: CDR1 SGHNT, CDR2 YENEEA. V lost 8 bases to trimming and J lost 4 bases; unmatched junction nucleotides: 19. CDR3 amino acids: CASGGWQGALGGYEQYF. The CDR3 DNA follows: TGTGCCAGCGGAGGATGGCAGGGGGCGCTTGGGGGGTACGAGCAGTACTTC.

This clone turned up a few times. The chain employs TRBV4-1 and TRBJ1-2; 7 nucleotides align to TRBD1. The germline CDR1 and CDR2 sequences are MGHRA and YSYEKL. The CDR3 sequence is 13 residues long. With 0 bases clipped from V and 7 bases from J, the junction kept 2 bases outside the gene matches. The CDR3 DNA follows: TGCGCCAGCAGCCAAGAAGACAGGGTTGGCTACACCTTC. Encoded protein: CASSQEDRVGYTF.

Only a few counts were recorded for this clone. The chain employs TRBV4-1 and TRBJ1-2; D possibly corresponds to TRBD1 (6 bases). CDR1 and CDR2 from the germline V gene are MGHRA and YSYEKL. V lost 4 bases and J lost 3, with 9 bases in between. This CDR3 spans 13 amino acids. The DNA of the CDR3 is TGCGCCAGCAGCCTGGACAGTGACTATGGCTACACCTTC. Residues: CASSLDSDYGYTF.

The J gene is TRBJ2-7, the V gene TRBV5-5; a weak D match, TRBD1 (5 bases). Deletions cut 2 bases from V and 0 bases from J, with 12 bases between. The CDR3 runs to 15 residues. The V gene's germline CDR1 is SGHKS and CDR2 YYEKEE (reference sequence). The CDR3 loop is CASSLRDRSSYEQYF. CDR3 nucleotides: TGTGCCAGCAGCTTACGAGACAGAAGCTCCTACGAGCAGTACTTC.

This chain joins TRBV4-1 and TRBJ1-2; TRBD1 matches at 8 bases. The V segment lost 1 base and the J segment 4 bases; nucleotides outside the gene matches: 2. CDR3 size: 14 residues. Germline lookup yields CDR1 MGHRA and CDR2 YSYEKL. DNA for the CDR3: TGCGCCAGCAGCCAAGGACAGGGGTTCTATGGCTACACCTTC. Its protein product is CASSQGQGFYGYTF.

Turning to this clone: Other nucleotide sequences from this sample produce the same CDR3. The chain carries TRBV19 and TRBJ1-1; D unclear. With 2 bases removed from V and 1 base from J, the gap between germline ends came to 5 bases. The germline V gene has CDR1 LNHDA and CDR2 SQIVND (reference sequence). This CDR3 region has 13 residues. The CDR3 DNA follows: TGTGCCAGTAGTATATCCGGGAACACTGAAGCTTTCTTT. This encodes CASSISGNTEAFF.

The rearrangement links TRBV27 to TRBJ1-2; 7 bases line up with TRBD1. The CDR3 spans 13 residues. Trimming cost V 8 bases and J 2 bases; bases outside gene matches: 5. In germline, CDR1 is MNHEY, CDR2 SMNVEV (reference sequence). The CDR3 protein is CASGHRGNYGYTF. The CDR3 DNA reads as TGTGCCAGCGGCCACAGGGGAAACTATGGCTACACCTTC.

The chain uses TRBV5-1 and TRBJ1-2; 11 nucleotides match TRBD1. Germline V gene lookup returns CDR1 SGHRS and CDR2 YFSETQ. This CDR3 is built from 16 residues. J gave up 3 bases and V 1 base, and 5 bases lay outside the gene matches. CDR3 region: CASSLTGTGGDYGYTF. In nucleotides, the CDR3 is TGCGCCAGCAGCTTGACCGGGACAGGGGGTGACTATGGCTACACCTTC.

The rearrangement uses TRBV5-1 and TRBJ2-1, with 8 positions matching TRBD2. V dropped 7 bases and J dropped 0; count of bases not matched to a gene: 12. From germline, CDR1 is SGHRS and CDR2 YFSETQ. The CDR3 is 17 residues long. The CDR3 bases are TGCGCCAGCTGGGGTACTAGCGGAGAGAGCTCCTACAATGAGCAGTTCTTC. This encodes CASWGTSGESSYNEQFF.

The chain uses TRBV28 and TRBJ2-7; no clear D. Germline lookup yields CDR1 MDHEN and CDR2 SYDVKM. Trimming stripped 5 bases from V and 2 bases from J, with 16 bases between. The CDR3 has 15 amino acids. The CDR3 coding sequence is TGTGCCAGCAGTGCCATGGCTCGGCTAGCCTACGAGCAGTACTTC. Translated, it gives CASSAMARLAYEQYF.

The genes are TRBV30 and TRBJ1-1; 8 bases match TRBD1. The trim removed 7 bases at V and 8 bases at J, leaving 9 bases unmatched. Per the germline V gene, CDR1 is GTSNPN and CDR2 is SVGIG (reference sequence). CDR3 length equals 12 residues. CDR3 in DNA: TGTGCCTACACGGGTGACAGGGGCGAAGCTTTCTTT. It specifies CAYTGDRGEAFF.